The source of this T cell receptor beta chain is a study of cytomegalovirus exposure and HLA in healthy donors (dated by TCRdb to 2016 to 2017). General notes on the study: In an earlier analysis of 587 of the donors, around 290 Gb of sequence data and some 120 million unique TCR beta sequences from about 190 million T cells were reported. Donor age, sex, ethnicity and CMV serostatus were compiled together with the repertoire data. Of the roughly 430 genotyped donors, about 84% fell in the genetic ancestry cluster associated with self-reported Caucasian donors. To study patterns of TCR occurrence, a later analysis re-analyzed previously published TCR beta repertoires from 666 donors and added high-resolution HLA genotyping. On average, roughly 200,000 unique TCR beta nucleotide sequences were sequenced per donor among 398 genotyped donors of the cohort, with around 19% of those sequences being non-productive. Class I and class II HLA loci were covered by the typing at four-digit resolution. Approximately 310 gigabases of sequencing data and around 85 million unique TCR sequences made up an early release that covered about 640 HLA-typed donors. Five DR-DQ haplotypes were handled as single units for association and clustering because linkage in the cohort was strong. Using immunosequencing, the study profiled T cell repertoires from about 620 subjects and related those repertoires to cytomegalovirus serostatus. Along with the approximately 650-subject first cohort, a separate validation cohort of around 120 different subjects was used. In an earlier analysis of several hundred of the donors, high-throughput TCR beta sequencing was used to judge whether each TCR beta V gene segment behaved as functional or pseudogenic. A later genetic analysis used genome-wide SNP genotypes for about three fifths of the 666 donors, treating that subset as a discovery cohort. Typing coverage varied by locus: about 620-630 donors for A, B, C, DRB1 and DQB1; approximately 520 for DQA1; over 600 for DPA1; roughly 470 for DPB1. Rather than using new phenotypic data, the later analysis identified candidate immune exposures from TCR beta sequences and from how often those sequences occurred across donors. To predict cytomegalovirus infection status, the study brought together high-throughput TCR immunosequencing, statistical association of individual TCRs with disease status, and machine learning. The study aimed to test whether cataloging public T cell receptors could reveal signatures of past pathogen exposure. Every discovery cohort repertoire had been produced on one sequencing platform. Paper-wide results and their limitations: In a later analysis, HLA-associated TCR beta chains showed more clonal expansion and lower generation probabilities than non-associated chains that were equally common. At a false discovery rate of 0.05, a later analysis linked under 20,000 TCR beta sequences to specific HLA alleles. According to the authors, the approach could potentially be generalized to other disease states and immunological phenotypes. The presence/absence analyses assumed that sequencing depth was roughly uniform across donors, and that assumption may not be true. A further reported finding was that TCR beta sequences accurately predicted the HLA-A and HLA-B alleles for most subjects in the first cohort. A later analysis found that TCR association rates varied across HLA loci, with DRB1 alleles showing the most associated TCRs and HLA-C alleles the fewest. A group of highly shared sequence variants was considered likely to be a technical artifact of the sequencing pipeline. Only TCR beta chains were sequenced in this cohort, and the absence of alpha or paired-chain data limited detectable features. The classifier was reported to diagnose cytomegalovirus status with high specificity and sensitivity in both the original and validation cohorts. In vitro tests confirmed that a few of the cytomegalovirus-associated TCR beta chains recognize cytomegalovirus antigens. For the cohort, immune exposure information was limited to CMV serostatus. In a later genetic analysis, a missense DCLRE1C variant was associated with V-gene and J-gene trimming of TCR beta chains, and the association was replicated in an independent cohort. A later genetic analysis reported fewer N-insertions in productive TCRs among donors in an Asian-associated ancestry cluster than the roughly 620-donor mean. Assigning TCR associations to individual alleles was difficult when HLA alleles, especially DR and DQ, strongly co-occurred. In the study, some 160 TCR beta chains were listed as associated with cytomegalovirus. Some IMGT-functional V segments, including TRBV6-2 and TRBV6-3, could not be distinguished by the 87-base-pair reads and were therefore excluded. While some public TCRs were present in many individuals, most TCR sequences turned up only very rarely across donors. Most CMV-associated TCR beta chains appeared to be HLA-restricted in a later analysis, and the HLA associations seemed to be driven largely by CMV exposure. Because counts were too low, roughly 18 rarely observed V segments, including chromosome 9 orphons, were left out of the earlier analysis of a few hundred of the donors. Broadly in line with IMGT annotations, most TCR beta V segments showed up in productive rearrangements about 87% or about 30% of the time in an earlier analysis of under 700 of the donors. Correlated functional status among segregating V segments might be attributable to linkage disequilibrium, but an unknown experimental factor could not be ruled out. Because HLA typing was unavailable for some donors at each locus, only the typed subset was used in association tests. In a later analysis, several top co-occurrence clusters were reported to appear linked to parvovirus B19, influenza, CMV and Epstein-Barr virus.

CDR3 length: 18 amino acids, cysteine to phenylalanine. Only the CDR3 part of the read is kept: 54 bases, read in frame from the first base. V loses 4 bases at its end and J loses 4 bases; junction bases beyond the gene matches: 11. According to the germline V gene, CDR1 reads MGHRA and CDR2 reads YSYEKL. The cohort comprised fewer than 700 healthy bone marrow donors. At the time of sampling, every cohort member was nominally healthy, though immune exposures that went unrecorded were likely present. The donor was CMV seronegative and was included in the group of about 350 seronegative cohort members. A peripheral blood sample was collected from each donor, and TCR beta sequencing was performed on peripheral blood mononuclear cells. Genomic DNA extraction from the blood cell samples was performed with the Qiagen DNeasy Blood Extraction Kit. A word on this clone: The clone's antigen remains unknown. No base quality information exists; no much larger clone differs at one position.

Libraries were made using the immunoSEQ multiplex PCR assay. For the multiplex PCR, a mixture combining 60 forward primers for TCR Vbeta segments and 13 reverse primers for TCR Jbeta segments was used. The CDR3 region of rearranged TCR beta genes was amplified from genomic DNA by a multiplex PCR assay. On the Illumina HiSeq System, the amplified TCR beta libraries were sequenced as 87-base-pair reads. Per the authors' processing: A later analysis counted 65 million to 90 million unique TCR beta chains across the roughly 700 repertoires, and 10 million to 12 million of these chains were shared by at least two donors. A nearest-neighbor algorithm error-corrected the raw reads and collapsed the reads into unique sequences, merging closely related sequences to remove PCR and sequencing errors. To assign V, D and J gene segments, CDR3 sequences were aligned to IMGT reference sequences. Each retained sequence needed at least a six-nucleotide match to both a V gene segment and a J gene segment. Rearrangements were called productive when the CDR3 lacked stop codons and stayed in frame with V and J; all others were non-productive. CDR3 was defined by IMGT convention, running from the second conserved V-encoded cysteine to the conserved J-encoded phenylalanine. The earlier analysis of some 600 of the donors excluded sequences that lacked an unambiguous match to a single V gene segment. An earlier analysis of almost 600 of the donors classified V segments as functional when productive rearrangements were above 56.7% and as segregating when the standard deviation between donors was above 5%. A statistical classification framework was built for diagnosing cytomegalovirus status from the catalog of TCR beta chain sequences. In a later analysis, V and J genes were assigned by comparing TCR nucleotide sequences against IMGT/GENE-DB human TR gene sequences. A later analysis assigned CDR3 sequences and most-parsimonious VDJ recombination scenarios with the TCRdist pipeline. A later analysis defined each TCR beta chain by its CDR3 amino acid sequence plus V-gene family, and excluded reads lacking a unique V-gene family. As a way to deal with suspected cross-contamination and a sequencing artifact, a later analysis dropped 450 to 700 nucleotide sequences that were highly shared and had low generation probability. In a later analysis, a clonal expansion index for each public chain was calculated from normalized within-repertoire ranks of inferred template counts. In a later analysis, generation probabilities were computed with a VDJ recombination model fitted to out-of-frame rearrangements, and the resulting probabilities were checked against IGoR. A later analysis scored TCR-TCR, TCR-HLA and TCR-CMV co-occurrence with hypergeometric tests, applying a repertoire-size bias correction to TCR pairs. A later analysis estimated false discovery rates by permuting HLA or CMV assignments 20 times. In a later analysis, co-occurring TCRs were grouped using DBSCAN, with TCRdist sequence similarity added in when clustering inside HLA-allele-positive subsets. Repertoires with fewer than 30,000 or more than 120,000 public chains were left out of co-occurrence clustering, as were five repertoires with anomalous nucleotide sharing. TCRdb holds this immuneACCESS table with in-frame rearrangements only. Some clones are missing; in checked studies, unresolved V genes explain under half, and the rest has no known cause. From that table come the V and J calls and clone size; the DNA was used to work out D and trimming. Across this sample there are 150,000 or so clones, with almost 85% seen only once. Around 0.41% of the sample is in the top ten clones.

The receptor chain draws on TRBV4-1 and TRBJ2-2; 11 of the junction bases match TRBD2. This receptor was taken from a boy younger than 10 in good health and CMV-seronegative. Sample: PBMCs. The bases read TGCGCCAGCAGCCCCTCTTCTAGCGGGAGGTATCCCACCGGGGAGCTGTTTTTT. Its translation is CASSPSSSGRYPTGELFF.